The 15 T cell receptor beta chains below come from one sample, sequenced in a study of blood T cell repertoires in COVID-19. Assay used: immunoSEQ multiplex PCR; TCRdb lists only in-frame clones, some missing. The data contain 250,000 to 400,000 clones, 88% of them singletons. The specimen was peripheral blood. These receptors all come from a woman in her twenties or thirties with COVID-19, enrolled during active disease.

This chain uses TRBV28 with TRBJ2-7; TRBD2 might be the D (6 bases). CDR1 is MDHEN, CDR2 SYDVKM, per germline. Between the trimmed V and J ends, which lost 6 bases and 3 bases, there was a span of 9 bases. The CDR3 loop spans 12 amino acids. The CDR3 coding sequence is TGTGCCAGCAGCCGGCGGGGCTACGAGCAGTACGTC. Amino acids: CASSRRGYEQYV.

This clone was observed a handful of times. The CDR3 protein is CASSQGWRQETQYF. The CDR3 coding sequence is TGTGCCAGCTCTCAGGGCTGGAGACAAGAGACCCAGTACTTC. This chain joins TRBV18 and TRBJ2-5; weak D call: TRBD1 (5 bases). The germline V gene encodes CDR1 KGHSH and CDR2 LQKENI. This CDR3 contains 14 residues. Trimming cost V 6 bases and J 2 bases, with 13 bases left between them.

This clone was seen only once. The chain uses TRBV29-1 and TRBJ2-7, with 7 bases lining up with TRBD2. The trim removed 6 bases at V and 3 bases at J, leaving 8 bases unmatched. Germline V gene lookup returns CDR1 SQVTM and CDR2 ANQGSEA. This CDR3 is built from 13 residues. The CDR3 nucleotides are TGCAGCGTCCGGGGGGAAAGATTCTACGAGCAGTACGTC. It yields the protein CSVRGERFYEQYV.

V and J are TRBV4-2 and TRBJ2-7; D perhaps matches TRBD2 (6 bases). Germline V gene sequence: CDR1 LGHNA, CDR2 YNFKEQ. Trimming stripped 6 bases from V and 7 bases from J, with 16 bases between. This CDR3 spans 13 amino acids. The CDR3 reads CASSGDRGLEQYF. Written as DNA, the CDR3 is TGTGCCAGCAGTGGGGACCGGGGGTTGGAGCAGTACTTC.

In its sample, this clone was seen once. CDR3 nucleotides: TGTGCCAGCAGCTCCGGAGGGACTAGCGGGCGCTCCTACAATGAGCAGTTCTTC. Its translation is CASSSGGTSGRSYNEQFF. The chain couples TRBV5-4 to TRBJ2-1, with 12 positions matching TRBD2. The CDR3 covers 18 residues. With 3 bases clipped from V and 0 bases from J, the junction kept 7 bases outside the gene matches. Germline-derived CDR1 and CDR2 are SGHNT and YYREEE (reference sequence).

The chain links TRBV4-1 to TRBJ1-5, with 7 bases aligning to TRBD1. The CDR3 totals 17 residues. Per the germline V gene, CDR1 is MGHRA and CDR2 is YSYEKL. V lost 0 bases and J lost 7; bases outside the gene matches: 12. The CDR3, as DNA: TGCGCCAGCAGCCAAGATGGGGGACAGTCTCTTAGGCAGCCCCAGCATTTT. It yields the protein CASSQDGGQSLRQPQHF.

This clone was counted only a few times. The V gene is TRBV19, the J gene TRBJ2-3; D ambiguous. Germline V gives CDR1 LNHDA, CDR2 SQIVND (reference sequence). The V end lost 7 bases, the J end lost 11 bases, and 4 bases lay between the germline ends. This CDR3 has 8 residues. The CDR3 loop is CASIQQYF. CDR3 bases: TGTGCCAGTATCCAGCAGTATTTT.

This clone was found once. V usage is TRBV4-2 and J usage is TRBJ2-2; D is possibly TRBD1 (5 bases). The V gene's germline CDR1 is LGHNA and CDR2 YNFKEQ. V was shortened by 5 bases and J by 7 bases, with 14 bases between the two germline ends. This CDR3 contains 14 residues. CDR3 DNA: TGTGCCAGCAGCGTAACAGGACCCGGCGGGGAGCTGTTTTTT. Protein sequence: CASSVTGPGGELFF.

This clone has only a few counts. Other DNA variants within this sample encode the same CDR3. The genes are TRBV6-2 or TRBV6-3 and TRBJ1-1, with D possibly matching TRBD1 (5 bases). Trimming pared 2 bases from V and 6 bases from J, leaving 13 bases between. Germline values: CDR1 MNHEY, CDR2 SVGEGT. This CDR3 has 14 amino acids. DNA of the CDR3: TGTGCCAGCAGTTACACAGGACAAGGCGCTGAAGCTTTCTTT. Translating gives CASSYTGQGAEAFF.

The V gene is TRBV7-2, the J gene TRBJ1-6; TRBD1 is a possible D gene (5 bases). The CDR3 contains 16 residues. From germline, CDR1 is SGHTA and CDR2 FQGNSA. V dropped 4 bases and J dropped 7 bases, with 17 bases sitting between them. The CDR3 spells CASSSQAAGYNSPLHF. The CDR3 DNA sequence: TGTGCCAGCAGCTCCCAGGCCGCAGGGTACAATTCACCCCTCCACTTT.

This clone came up once. The chain couples TRBV11-2 to TRBJ2-3; D ambiguous. This CDR3 has 12 amino acids. Germline V lookup: CDR1 SGHAT, CDR2 FQNNGV. Between the trimmed V and J ends, which lost 0 bases and 5 bases, there was a span of 3 bases. In DNA form, the CDR3 reads TGTGCCAGCAGCTTAGATCAAGATACGCAGTATTTT. Amino acid sequence: CASSLDQDTQYF. The full variable domain, in which reference TRBV11-2 and TRBJ2-3 provide the parts outside the CDR3, is EAGVAQSPRYKIIEKRQSVAFWCNPISGHATLYWYQQILGQGPKLLIQFQNNGVVDDSQLPKDRFSAERLKGVDSTLKIQPAKLEDSAVYLCASSLDQDTQYFGPGTRLTVL.

V is TRBV6-5 and J is TRBJ1-4; 10 bases are shared with TRBD1. The CDR3 runs to 15 residues. V was pared by 2 bases and J by 8 bases, with 5 bases of the junction left unmatched. CDR1 is MNHEY and CDR2 is SVGAGI in the germline V gene. DNA for the CDR3: TGTGCCAGCAGTTACCGACAGGGGGCGAGGGAAAAACTGTTTTTT. This translates into CASSYRQGAREKLFF.

The rearrangement links TRBV27 to TRBJ2-5, with D unclear. The V end was cut by 0 bases, the J end by 4 bases, with 12 bases between. The CDR3 spans 15 residues. CDR1 is MNHEY, CDR2 SMNVEV, per germline (reference sequence). The CDR3 here is CASSLSLSNRETQYF. The CDR3 coding sequence is TGTGCCAGCAGTTTATCCCTCAGTAATCGAGAGACCCAGTACTTC.

The rearrangement uses TRBV27 and TRBJ2-1; D is possibly TRBD2 (6 bases). CDR3 length: 12 amino acids. From germline, CDR1 is MNHEY and CDR2 SMNVEV (reference sequence). Trimming removed 6 bases from V and 6 bases from J, with 9 bases in between. In DNA, the CDR3 is TGTGCCAGCAGACTAGCTCTCAATGAGCAGTTCTTC. It specifies CASRLALNEQFF.

The chain employs TRBV6-4 and TRBJ2-2, with 9 bases aligning to TRBD1. The CDR3 loop spans 16 amino acids. With V trimmed by 5 bases and J by 6 bases, 10 bases remained unmatched. Per germline, CDR1 MRHNA and CDR2 SNTAGT. CDR3 sequence: CASSLNPGQGSGELFF. In nucleotides, the CDR3 is TGTGCCAGCAGTCTCAACCCGGGACAGGGTTCCGGGGAGCTGTTTTTT.